The entry below gives a single T cell receptor (beta chain) sequence along with its context. This may come from a read error, since a much larger clone is one base off. This entry comes from a study of metastatic and nonmetastatic thyroid tumors. Study overall: Repertoires of blood and of tissue (tumor or nodule) from malignant and benign thyroid patients were compared.

This CDR3 has 14 amino acids. Per germline, CDR1 LGHDT and CDR2 YNNKEL (reference sequence). Trimming removed 1 base at V and 7 bases at J, with 10 bases between. In the original processing: The study's classifier, a distant-metastasis tool for papillary thyroid cancer, was built using CDR3 differences across clinicopathological groups. TCRdb reprocessed the PCR reads via MiXCR. The V and J calls, along with clone size, are taken from TCRdb and not from the paper's own processing. The sample lists more than 40,000 clones, less than 5% occurring once. All patients reached thyroid surgery having received no treatment beforehand.

The chain carries TRBV3-1 and TRBJ2-2; a possible D gene is TRBD2 (6 bases). The TCR originated in a female donor with papillary thyroid cancer or a benign thyroid nodule (not recorded which). Some clones in this sample may be carry-over from other donors' samples. The specimen was blood. CDR3 residues: CASSQAGASGELFF. Written as DNA, the CDR3 is TGTGCCAGCAGCCAAGCGGGAGCGAGCGGGGAGCTGTTTTTT.